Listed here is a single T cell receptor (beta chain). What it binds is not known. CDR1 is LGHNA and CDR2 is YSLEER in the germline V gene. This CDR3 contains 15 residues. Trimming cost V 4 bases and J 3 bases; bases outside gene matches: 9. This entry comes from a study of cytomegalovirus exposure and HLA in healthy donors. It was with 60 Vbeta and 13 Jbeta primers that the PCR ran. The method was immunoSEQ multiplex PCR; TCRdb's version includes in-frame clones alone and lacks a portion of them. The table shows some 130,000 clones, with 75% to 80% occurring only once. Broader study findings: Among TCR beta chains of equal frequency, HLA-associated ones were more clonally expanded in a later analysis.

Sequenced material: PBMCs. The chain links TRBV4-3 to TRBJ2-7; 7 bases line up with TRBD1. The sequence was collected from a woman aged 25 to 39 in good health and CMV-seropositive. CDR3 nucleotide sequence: TGCGCCAGCAGCCGTTACAGGGGTGGGGGCTACGAGCAGTACTTC. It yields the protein CASSRYRGGGYEQYF.